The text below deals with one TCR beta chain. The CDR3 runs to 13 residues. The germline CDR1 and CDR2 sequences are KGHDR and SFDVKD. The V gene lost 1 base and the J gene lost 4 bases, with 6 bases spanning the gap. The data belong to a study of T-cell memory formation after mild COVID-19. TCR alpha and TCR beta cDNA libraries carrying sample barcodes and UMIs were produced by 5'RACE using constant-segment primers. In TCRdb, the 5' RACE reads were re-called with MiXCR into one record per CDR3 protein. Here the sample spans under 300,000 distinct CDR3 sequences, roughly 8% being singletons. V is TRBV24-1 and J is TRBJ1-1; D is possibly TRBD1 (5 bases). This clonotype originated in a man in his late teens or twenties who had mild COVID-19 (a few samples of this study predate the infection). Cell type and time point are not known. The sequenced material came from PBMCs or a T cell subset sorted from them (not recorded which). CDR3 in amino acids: CATSDFTGTEAFF. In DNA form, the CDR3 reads TGTGCCACCAGTGATTTCACAGGCACTGAAGCTTTCTTT.